Below, 32 T cell receptor beta chains from the same sample are listed, as sequenced in a study of response to subunit inactivated influenza vaccine. TCRdb independently ran MiXCR on the RT-PCR reads; one entry per CDR3 protein. Of about 610,000 distinct CDR3 sequences listed, about 15% are singletons. The material sequenced was PBMCs from blood, taken 11 to 12 days after vaccination. These receptors all come from a man in his fifties or sixties who received an inactivated influenza vaccine.

This clonotype was detected many times. The J gene is TRBJ2-7, the V gene TRBV5-1; no reliable D call. V was cut by 4 bases and J by 4 bases, with 6 bases left in between. Germline loops: CDR1 SGHRS, CDR2 YFSETQ. This CDR3 region has 11 residues. As DNA, the CDR3 is TGCGCCAGCAGCGCCGAATACGAGCAGTACTTC. This sequence encodes CASSAEYEQYF.

This clonotype was picked up many times. The gene calls are TRBV12-3 or TRBV12-4 and TRBJ1-2; D gene ambiguous. The germline V and J ends were trimmed by 3 bases and 6 bases, with 14 bases remaining between them. There are 14 residues in the CDR3. CDR3 nucleotides: TGTGCCAGCAGTTTCTCAGAGGGAATAAATGGCTACACCTTC. It specifies CASSFSEGINGYTF.

This clonotype has at least ten counts. The chain couples TRBV11-2 to TRBJ2-1; 8 bases agree with TRBD2. CDR1 is SGHAT and CDR2 is FQNNGV in the germline V gene. V was clipped by 3 bases and J by 6 bases; unmatched bases: 7. CDR3 size: 15 residues. This CDR3 is CASSFGGERVNEQFF. CDR3 sequence (DNA): TGTGCCAGCAGCTTCGGGGGGGAAAGGGTCAATGAGCAGTTCTTC.

This clonotype was recorded at least ten times. This chain connects TRBV7-2 to TRBJ2-7; 9 nucleotides line up with TRBD1. The CDR3 is made up of 16 amino acids. CDR1 and CDR2 (germline): SGHTA, FQGNSA. V dropped 4 bases and J dropped 2; count of bases not matched to a gene: 9. The chain's CDR3 is CASSSRKGQGTYEQYF. Here the CDR3 DNA reads TGTGCCAGCAGCTCCCGTAAAGGACAGGGGACCTACGAGCAGTACTTC.

This clonotype has ten or more counts. The chain combines TRBV12-3 or TRBV12-4 with TRBJ2-4, with D possibly being TRBD1 (5 bases). Trimming removed 1 base at V and 4 bases at J, with 8 bases between. The CDR3 is 14 amino acids. In nucleotides, the CDR3 is TGTGCCAGCAGTTTAGGACAGAATAAAAACATTCAGTACTTC. This encodes CASSLGQNKNIQYF.

The gene calls are TRBV7-3 and TRBJ2-1; no definite D call. This CDR3 comprises 13 residues. The V gene lost 0 bases and the J gene lost 9 bases, with 9 bases spanning the gap. Looked up from germline, CDR1 is SGHTA and CDR2 is FQGTGA. CDR3 protein: CASSLTSNGEQFF. In DNA form, the CDR3 reads TGTGCCAGCAGCTTAACTAGTAACGGTGAGCAGTTCTTC.

The chain has TRBV30 and TRBJ1-1; D is unresolved. Germline lookup yields CDR1 GTSNPN and CDR2 SVGIG (reference sequence). CDR3 length: 13 residues. The V end lost 5 bases, the J end lost 1 base, and 11 bases lay between the germline ends. The chain's CDR3 is CAWEGSANTEAFF. The CDR3 nucleotides read TGTGCCTGGGAGGGCTCGGCGAACACTGAAGCTTTCTTT.

V and J are TRBV30 and TRBJ2-1; unclear D gene. Germline assignment: CDR1 GTSNPN and CDR2 SVGIG (reference sequence). This CDR3 has 13 amino acids. V lost 0 bases and J 10 bases, leaving 13 bases between the germline ends. The CDR3 is CAWSVQVGREQFF. The CDR3 region has the DNA TGTGCCTGGAGTGTACAAGTGGGCAGGGAGCAGTTCTTC. Looking up the rest from reference TRBV30 and TRBJ2-1 gives the full variable domain: SQTIHQWPATLVQPVGSPLSLECTVEGTSNPNLYWYRQAAGRGLQLLFYSVGIGQISSEVPQNLSASRPQDRQFILSSKKLLLSDSGFYLCAWSVQVGREQFFGPGTRLTVL.

The V and J genes are TRBV12-3 or TRBV12-4 and TRBJ1-2; possible D gene TRBD1, 6 bases. The CDR3 consists of 14 residues. The V end lost 8 bases, the J end lost 4 bases, and 17 bases lay between the germline ends. The CDR3 DNA reads TGTGCCAGCGGACAGTCAAAGGGTCTCTATGGCTACACCTTC. Its translation: CASGQSKGLYGYTF.

This clonotype was picked up a small number of times. The rearrangement uses TRBV7-9 and TRBJ2-2; unclear D gene. The CDR3 covers 15 residues. Germline-derived CDR1 and CDR2 are SEHNR and FQNEAQ (reference sequence). The ends were cut back, 4 bases at V and 2 bases at J, with 11 bases in the middle. CDR3 amino acids: CASSSRSENTGELFF. The CDR3 region has the DNA TGTGCCAGCAGCTCCAGGAGCGAAAACACCGGGGAGCTGTTTTTT.

This clonotype was picked up a small number of times. V gene TRBV10-3 combines with J gene TRBJ2-1; TRBD2 is a possible D gene (5 bases). Germline-derived CDR1 and CDR2 are ENHRY and SYGVKD. The V gene lost 4 bases and the J gene lost 13 bases, with 14 bases spanning the gap. The CDR3 loop spans 12 amino acids. CDR3 loop: CAISGGLEKQFF. As DNA, the CDR3 is TGTGCCATCAGTGGTGGACTGGAAAAACAGTTCTTC.

This clonotype turned up a few times. The chain has TRBV5-1 and TRBJ2-2; 11 bases match TRBD2. V lost 4 bases to trimming and J lost 4 bases; unmatched junction nucleotides: 6. CDR1 SGHRS and CDR2 YFSETQ come from the germline V gene. This CDR3 is 16 amino acids long. In nucleotides, the CDR3 is TGCGCCAGCAGCCTGAGACTAGCGGGACTCACCGGGGAGCTGTTTTTT. This gives the protein CASSLRLAGLTGELFF. Variable domain in full (rest from reference TRBV5-1 and TRBJ2-2): KAGVTQTPRYLIKTRGQQVTLSCSPISGHRSVSWYQQTPGQGLQFLFEYFSETQRNKGNFPGRFSGRQFSNSRSEMNVSTLELGDSALYLCASSLRLAGLTGELFFGEGSRLTVL.

V and J are TRBV6-5 and TRBJ2-7; 8 nucleotides match TRBD1. CDR3 size: 17 residues. The J segment lost 0 bases and the V segment lost 3 bases, leaving 10 bases of the junction unmatched. The germline CDR1 and CDR2 sequences are MNHEY and SVGAGI. The CDR3: CASSYSPGTGYSYEQYF. In nucleotides, the CDR3 is TGTGCCAGCAGTTATTCACCCGGGACAGGCTACTCCTACGAGCAGTACTTC.

The rearrangement links TRBV10-3 to TRBJ2-5; D is ambiguous. This CDR3 spans 14 amino acids. The germline V and J ends were trimmed by 6 bases and 5 bases, with 16 bases remaining between them. In germline, CDR1 is ENHRY, CDR2 SYGVKD. The CDR3 spells CAISLGTSRETQYF. The CDR3 bases are TGTGCCATCAGCCTAGGCACGTCCAGGGAGACCCAGTACTTC.

This clonotype turned up a few times. The chain uses TRBV14 and TRBJ1-4; TRBD1 might be the D (5 bases). CDR1 and CDR2 (germline): SGHDN, FVKESK. CDR3 size: 14 residues. Trimming stripped 3 bases from V and 8 bases from J, with 13 bases between. CDR3: CASSHLRAGEKLFF. The CDR3 DNA reads TGTGCCAGCAGCCACCTCAGGGCAGGGGAAAAACTGTTTTTT.

This clonotype was recorded a few times. The chain links TRBV10-3 to TRBJ2-1; D remains unclear. V was cut by 6 bases and J by 4 bases, with 10 bases left in between. The germline gives CDR1 ENHRY, CDR2 SYGVKD. The CDR3 is made up of 13 amino acids. The CDR3 reads CAIRMTGYNEQFF. The CDR3 DNA reads as TGTGCCATCAGGATGACTGGGTACAATGAGCAGTTCTTC.

This clonotype came up a few times. The J gene is TRBJ2-3, the V gene TRBV10-3, with 9 bases that match TRBD2. Germline V CDR1 and CDR2: ENHRY, SYGVKD. This CDR3 contains 14 residues. The V gene end was trimmed by 6 bases and the J gene end by 5 bases; junction bases not matched to a gene: 6. DNA for the CDR3: TGTGCCATCAGCTTAGCGGGAGCGCAAGATACGCAGTATTTT. Translating it yields CAISLAGAQDTQYF.

This clonotype was seen a handful of times. CDR3 region: CASSPRPRGLNTEAFF. CDR3 nucleotide sequence: TGTGCCAGCTCACCAAGGCCCAGGGGCTTGAACACTGAAGCTTTCTTT. The chain links TRBV18 to TRBJ1-1; D is possibly TRBD1 (6 bases). Trimming took 2 bases from V and 0 from J, leaving 13 bases between them. The CDR3 extends over 16 amino acids. From germline, CDR1 is KGHSH and CDR2 LQKENI.

Written as DNA, the CDR3 is TGCAGTGCCTTGTTTCGGGGGGCGCGCAAAAGTAAAGAGACCCAGTACTTC. Amino acid sequence: CSALFRGARKSKETQYF. This sequence joins TRBV20-1 and TRBJ2-5; TRBD2 might be the D (7 bases). The length of the CDR3 is 17 residues. V was trimmed by 6 bases and J by 3 bases, leaving 26 bases between them. In germline, CDR1 is DFQATT, CDR2 SNEGSKA (reference sequence).

The V and J genes are TRBV4-2 and TRBJ2-3; no firm D call. The CDR3 is made up of 13 amino acids. The germline CDR1 and CDR2 sequences are LGHNA and YNFKEQ. V dropped 4 bases and J dropped 5 bases, with 10 bases sitting between them. CDR3 sequence reads: CASSPRMGDTQYF. The CDR3 DNA sequence: TGTGCCAGCAGCCCGCGGATGGGAGATACGCAGTATTTT.

This clonotype has a single count. The rearrangement joins TRBV7-2 to TRBJ2-4; the D gene is possibly TRBD2 (6 bases). CDR1 is SGHTA and CDR2 is FQGNSA in the germline V gene. V gave up 2 bases and J gave up 3 bases, with 17 bases separating them. The CDR3 has 17 amino acids. CDR3 sequence (DNA): TGTGCCAGCAGCTTAATTGAGGCGGGACTGGGCAAAAACATTCAGTACTTC. Its protein is CASSLIEAGLGKNIQYF.

There are many counts of this clonotype. The CDR3 DNA reads TGCGCCAGCAGGAGCGTTGTCGCAGATACGCAGTATTTT. It is translated as CASRSVVADTQYF. The chain uses TRBV5-1 and TRBJ2-3; D is uncertain. The V gene lost 5 bases and the J gene lost 4 bases, with 11 bases spanning the gap. Germline loops: CDR1 SGHRS, CDR2 YFSETQ. The CDR3 sequence is 13 residues long.

There are a few counts of this clonotype. The J gene is TRBJ1-6, the V gene TRBV12-3 or TRBV12-4, with no clear D. CDR3 length: 15 amino acids. Trimming removed 1 base at V and 7 bases at J, with 11 bases between. The CDR3 here is CASSLDNRLNSPLHF. The CDR3 DNA reads as TGTGCCAGCAGTTTAGATAACAGACTGAATTCACCCCTCCACTTT.

This clonotype was detected a few times. The V and J genes are TRBV2 and TRBJ1-2; possibly TRBD1 for D (5 bases). Germline lookup yields CDR1 SNHLY and CDR2 FYNNEI. CDR3 size: 11 residues. The V end lost 8 bases, the J end lost 4 bases, and 8 bases lay between the germline ends. The CDR3 DNA sequence: TGTGCCAGCGGGGCTTCCTATGGCTACACCTTC. Translated, it gives CASGASYGYTF.

This clonotype was counted at least ten times. The chain combines TRBV27 with TRBJ1-1; D is unclear. Germline V gene data show CDR1 as MNHEY and CDR2 as SMNVEV (reference sequence). Trimming removed 1 base from V and 2 bases from J, with 5 bases in between. This CDR3 has 13 residues. This CDR3 reads CASSLWGNTEAFF. The CDR3 coding sequence is TGTGCCAGCAGTTTATGGGGTAACACTGAAGCTTTCTTT.

The chain recombines TRBV20-1 with TRBJ2-5, with 9 bases that match TRBD2. In germline, CDR1 is DFQATT, CDR2 SNEGSKA (reference sequence). This CDR3 region has 15 residues. V trimming: 1 base; J trimming: 2 bases; junction bases outside the gene matches: 5. The CDR3, as DNA: TGCAGTGCTAGAGGGGGTAGCGGGGGTCAAGAGACCCAGTACTTC. Translating gives CSARGGSGGQETQYF.

This chain uses TRBV27 with TRBJ2-7; 7 nucleotides align to TRBD2. The length of the CDR3 is 13 residues. Germline-derived CDR1 and CDR2 are MNHEY and SMNVEV (reference sequence). The V segment lost 4 bases and the J segment 2 bases; nucleotides outside the gene matches: 2. CDR3 DNA sequence: TGTGCCAGCAGTTCGGGGAGGGCCTACGAGCAGTACTTC. Translation: CASSSGRAYEQYF.

The chain joins TRBV6-1 to TRBJ2-2; TRBD2 matches at 16 bases. Germline trimming cut 6 bases from V and 6 bases from J; bases unmatched to any gene: 10. CDR1 and CDR2 from the germline V gene are MNHNS and SASEGT. The CDR3 covers 18 residues. CDR3 region: CASRKGLAGGPWAGELFF. The CDR3, as DNA: TGTGCCAGCAGGAAGGGACTAGCGGGAGGGCCTTGGGCCGGGGAGCTGTTTTTT.

The chain links TRBV6-2 or TRBV6-3 to TRBJ1-2; D is possibly TRBD1 (5 bases). The CDR3 sequence is 15 residues long. V lost 0 bases and J 8 bases, leaving 16 bases between the germline ends. CDR1 and CDR2 (germline): MNHEY, SVGEGT. The DNA of the CDR3 is TGTGCCAGCAGTTACTCGACAAGCAGGGAGGGAGGCTACACCTTC. It codes for CASSYSTSREGGYTF.

The chain links TRBV4-1 to TRBJ2-7; 9 bases agree with TRBD1. This CDR3 has 21 amino acids. Trimming at V came to 0 bases and at J to 0 bases, leaving 18 bases not matched to a gene. CDR1 is MGHRA, CDR2 YSYEKL, per germline. CDR3 amino acids: CASSQDKFTGGLTPHSYEQYF. CDR3 coding DNA: TGCGCCAGCAGCCAAGATAAGTTTACAGGGGGCCTTACCCCGCACTCCTACGAGCAGTACTTC.

This clonotype was counted between two and nine times. The genes are TRBV12-3 or TRBV12-4 and TRBJ1-5; tentative D call: TRBD1 (6 bases). CDR3 length: 16 amino acids. Trimming cost V 3 bases and J 4 bases, with 16 bases left between them. In DNA, the CDR3 is TGTGCCAGCAGTTTCGGGGGCCTCCTGCCAAATCAGCCCCAGCATTTT. Residues: CASSFGGLLPNQPQHF.

This clonotype was detected only a few times. The chain is built from TRBV18 and TRBJ2-1; the match to TRBD2 covers 13 bases. The CDR3 is made up of 17 amino acids. With V trimmed by 4 bases and J by 3 bases, 6 bases remained unmatched. CDR1 and CDR2 from the germline V gene are KGHSH and LQKENI. The CDR3: CASSRRTSGSVYNEQFF. In DNA form, the CDR3 reads TGTGCCAGCTCACGCCGGACTAGCGGGAGTGTCTACAATGAGCAGTTCTTC.